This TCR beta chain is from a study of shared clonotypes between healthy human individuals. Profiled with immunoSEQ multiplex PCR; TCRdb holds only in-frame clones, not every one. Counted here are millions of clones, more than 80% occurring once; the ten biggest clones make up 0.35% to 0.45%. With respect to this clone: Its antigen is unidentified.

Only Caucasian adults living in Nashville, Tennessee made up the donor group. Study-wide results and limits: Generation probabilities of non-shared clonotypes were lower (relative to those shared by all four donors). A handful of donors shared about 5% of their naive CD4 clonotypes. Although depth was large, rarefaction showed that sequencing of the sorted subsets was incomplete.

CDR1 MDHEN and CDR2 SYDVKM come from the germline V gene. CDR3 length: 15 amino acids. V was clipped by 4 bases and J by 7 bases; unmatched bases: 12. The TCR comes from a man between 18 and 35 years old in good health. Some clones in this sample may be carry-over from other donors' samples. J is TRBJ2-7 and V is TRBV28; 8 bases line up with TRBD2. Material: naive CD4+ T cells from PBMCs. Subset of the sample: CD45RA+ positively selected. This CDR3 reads CASSSPGGAVEEQYF. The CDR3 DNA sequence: TGTGCCAGCAGTTCCCCCGGGGGGGCGGTGGAAGAGCAGTACTTC.